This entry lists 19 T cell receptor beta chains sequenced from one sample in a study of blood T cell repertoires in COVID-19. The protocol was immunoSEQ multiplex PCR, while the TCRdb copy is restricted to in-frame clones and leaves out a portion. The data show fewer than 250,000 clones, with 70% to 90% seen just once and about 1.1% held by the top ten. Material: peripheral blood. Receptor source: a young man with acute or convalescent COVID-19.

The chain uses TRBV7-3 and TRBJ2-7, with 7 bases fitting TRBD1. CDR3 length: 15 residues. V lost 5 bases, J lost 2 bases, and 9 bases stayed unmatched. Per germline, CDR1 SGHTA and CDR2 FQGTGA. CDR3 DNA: TGTGCCAGCAGCCCGCACGGACAGGCTGCCTACGAGCAGTACTTC. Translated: CASSPHGQAAYEQYF.

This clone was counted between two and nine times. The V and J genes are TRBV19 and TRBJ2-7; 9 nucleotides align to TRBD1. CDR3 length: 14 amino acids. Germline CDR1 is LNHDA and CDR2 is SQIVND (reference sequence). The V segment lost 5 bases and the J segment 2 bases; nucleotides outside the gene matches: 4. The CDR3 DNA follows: TGTGCCAGTAGTCCACAGGGGGCGACCTACGAGCAGTACTTC. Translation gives CASSPQGATYEQYF.

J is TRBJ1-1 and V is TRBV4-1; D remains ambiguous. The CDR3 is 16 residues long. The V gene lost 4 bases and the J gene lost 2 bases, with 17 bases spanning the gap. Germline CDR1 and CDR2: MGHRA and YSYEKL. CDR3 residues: CASSLHQSKYNTEAFF. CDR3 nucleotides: TGCGCCAGCAGCCTTCATCAAAGCAAATACAACACTGAAGCTTTCTTT.

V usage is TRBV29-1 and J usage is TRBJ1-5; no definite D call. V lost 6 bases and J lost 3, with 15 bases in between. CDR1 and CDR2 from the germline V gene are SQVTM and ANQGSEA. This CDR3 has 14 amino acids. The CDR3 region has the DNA TGCAGCGTCCGTCACGAGGGCTTCAATCAGCCCCAGCATTTT. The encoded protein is CSVRHEGFNQPQHF.

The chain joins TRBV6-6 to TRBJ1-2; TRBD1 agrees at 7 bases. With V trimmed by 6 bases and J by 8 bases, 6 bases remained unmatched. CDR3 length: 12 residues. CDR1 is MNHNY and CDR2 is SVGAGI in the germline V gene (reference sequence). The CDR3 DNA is TGTGCCAGCAGACCGACAGGGCGAGGCTACACCTTC. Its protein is CASRPTGRGYTF.

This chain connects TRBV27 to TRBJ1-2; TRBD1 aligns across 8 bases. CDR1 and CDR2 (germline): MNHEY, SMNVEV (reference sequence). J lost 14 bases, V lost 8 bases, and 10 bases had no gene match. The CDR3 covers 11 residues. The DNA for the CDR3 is TGTGCCAGCGGAAGACAGGGGTCCGGGACCTTC. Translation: CASGRQGSGTF.

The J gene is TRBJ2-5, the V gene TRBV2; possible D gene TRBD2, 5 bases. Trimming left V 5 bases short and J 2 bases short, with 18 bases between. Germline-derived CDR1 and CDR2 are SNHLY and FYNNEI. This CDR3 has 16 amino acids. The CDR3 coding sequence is TGTGCCAGCAGTCTCCCTTGGGTCCGGGATCAAGAGACCCAGTACTTC. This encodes CASSLPWVRDQETQYF. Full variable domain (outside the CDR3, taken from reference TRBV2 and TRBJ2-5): EPEVTQTPSHQVTQMGQEVILRCVPISNHLYFYWYRQILGQKVEFLVSFYNNEISEKSEIFDDQFSVERPDGSNFTLKIRSTKLEDSAMYFCASSLPWVRDQETQYFGPGTRLLVL.

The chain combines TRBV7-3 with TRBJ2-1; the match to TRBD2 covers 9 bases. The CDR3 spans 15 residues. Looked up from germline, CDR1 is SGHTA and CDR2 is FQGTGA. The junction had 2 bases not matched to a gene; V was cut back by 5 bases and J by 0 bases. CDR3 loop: CASSLAGSSYNEQFF. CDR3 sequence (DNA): TGTGCCAGCAGCCTAGCGGGAAGCTCCTACAATGAGCAGTTCTTC.

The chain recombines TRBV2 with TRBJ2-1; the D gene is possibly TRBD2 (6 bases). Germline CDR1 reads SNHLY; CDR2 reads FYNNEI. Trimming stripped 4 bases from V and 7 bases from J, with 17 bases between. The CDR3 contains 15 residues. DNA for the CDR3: TGTGCCAGCAGTGGCGGGGTAGGGTTGGAAAATGAGCAGTTCTTC. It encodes CASSGGVGLENEQFF.

The DNA for the CDR3 is TGTGCCTGGAGTGTTCGGGGAGGTGGCTACACCTTC. It is translated as CAWSVRGGGYTF. The gene calls are TRBV30 and TRBJ1-2, with unresolved D. The CDR3 runs 12 residues. V was clipped by 0 bases and J by 7 bases, with 9 bases between them. CDR1 and CDR2 from the germline V gene are GTSNPN and SVGIG (reference sequence).

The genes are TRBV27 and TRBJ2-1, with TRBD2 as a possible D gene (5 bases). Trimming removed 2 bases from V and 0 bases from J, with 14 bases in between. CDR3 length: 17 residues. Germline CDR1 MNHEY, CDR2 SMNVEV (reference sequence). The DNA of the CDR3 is TGTGCCAGCAGTTTACTCGGCGGGCCGAGCTCCTACAATGAGCAGTTCTTC. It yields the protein CASSLLGGPSSYNEQFF.

The CDR3 nucleotides read TGTGCCAGCAGCGTAGGGTCACGGGTGAAAACCTACAATGAGCAGTTCTTC. Its translation: CASSVGSRVKTYNEQFF. The rearrangement joins TRBV9 to TRBJ2-1; no definite D call. CDR3 length equals 17 residues. Germline V gene lookup returns CDR1 SGDLS and CDR2 YYNGEE. Deletions cut 0 bases from V and 2 bases from J, with 15 bases between.

As DNA, the CDR3 is TGTGCCAGCAGTTTCCAGGGGGAGGAAAAACTGTTTTTT. It encodes CASSFQGEEKLFF. This chain joins TRBV12-3 or TRBV12-4 and TRBJ1-4, with 7 bases identical to TRBD1. CDR3 length equals 13 residues. V shed 3 bases and J 8 bases; nucleotides not matched to a gene: 3.

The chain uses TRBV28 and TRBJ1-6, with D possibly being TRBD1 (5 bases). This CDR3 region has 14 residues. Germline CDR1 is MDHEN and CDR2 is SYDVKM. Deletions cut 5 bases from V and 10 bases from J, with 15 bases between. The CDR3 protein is CASSPPTALSPLHF. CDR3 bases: TGTGCCAGCAGTCCCCCGACAGCTTTGTCACCCCTCCACTTT.

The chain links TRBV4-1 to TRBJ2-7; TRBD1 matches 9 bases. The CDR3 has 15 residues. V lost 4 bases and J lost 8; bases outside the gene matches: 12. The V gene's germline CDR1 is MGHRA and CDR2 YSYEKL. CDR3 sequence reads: CASSRLIPGQGKQYF. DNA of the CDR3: TGCGCCAGCAGCCGACTCATACCGGGACAGGGAAAGCAGTACTTC.

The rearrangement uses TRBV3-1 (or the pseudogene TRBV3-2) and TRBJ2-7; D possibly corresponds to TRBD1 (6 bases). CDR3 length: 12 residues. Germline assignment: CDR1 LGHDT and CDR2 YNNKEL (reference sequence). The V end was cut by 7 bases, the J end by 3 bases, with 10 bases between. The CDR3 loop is CASKGENYEQYF. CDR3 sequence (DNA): TGTGCCAGCAAGGGGGAGAACTACGAGCAGTACTTC.

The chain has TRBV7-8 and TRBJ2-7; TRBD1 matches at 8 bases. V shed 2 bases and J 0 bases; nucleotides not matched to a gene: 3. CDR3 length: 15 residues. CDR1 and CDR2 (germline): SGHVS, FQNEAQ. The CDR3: CASSLRTGTSYEQYF. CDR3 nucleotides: TGTGCCAGCAGCTTAAGGACAGGGACCTCCTACGAGCAGTACTTC.

The CDR3, as DNA: TGTGCCAGCAGCTCCGAAGTGAGTCACTCGGAGCAGTACTTC. Translated: CASSSEVSHSEQYF. This sequence joins TRBV5-4 and TRBJ2-7, with D unclear. This CDR3 contains 14 residues. The germline V and J ends were trimmed by 3 bases and 7 bases, with 17 bases remaining between them. From germline, CDR1 is SGHNT and CDR2 YYREEE (reference sequence).

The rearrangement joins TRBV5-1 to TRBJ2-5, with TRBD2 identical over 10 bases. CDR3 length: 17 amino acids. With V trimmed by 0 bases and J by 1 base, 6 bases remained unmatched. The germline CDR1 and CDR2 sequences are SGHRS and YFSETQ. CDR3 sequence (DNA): TGCGCCAGCAGCTTGGCCCCAGCGGGGGGGACCCAAGAGACCCAGTACTTC. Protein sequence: CASSLAPAGGTQETQYF.